The 6 T cell receptor beta chains below were found in one sample sequenced in a study of T-cell memory formation after mild COVID-19. TCRdb analysed the 5' RACE reads with MiXCR anew, one entry per CDR3 protein. The sample has roughly 250,000 distinct CDR3 sequences; over 15% are singletons. Sequencing was carried out using PBMCs or a T cell subset sorted from them (not recorded which). Receptors originate from a man younger than 35 who had mild COVID-19 (a few samples of this study predate the infection). Cell type and time point are not known.

The table lists this clonotype with a few counts. The chain couples TRBV28 to TRBJ2-5, with 8 bases lining up with TRBD1. Losses at the gene ends were 6 bases for V and 5 bases for J; bases not matched to a gene: 5. Germline V gene lookup returns CDR1 MDHEN and CDR2 SYDVKM. CDR3 size: 13 residues. The CDR3 reads CASRSGQVETQYF. CDR3 nucleotides: TGTGCCAGCAGATCGGGACAGGTGGAGACCCAGTACTTC.

This clonotype was counted only a few times. This chain connects TRBV5-1 to TRBJ1-6; TRBD1 is a possible D gene (5 bases). There are 14 residues in the CDR3. The germline V and J ends were trimmed by 4 bases and 8 bases, with 13 bases remaining between them. The germline V gene has CDR1 SGHRS and CDR2 YFSETQ. CDR3 amino acids: CASSEDGGYSPLHF. Here the CDR3 DNA reads TGCGCCAGCAGCGAGGACGGGGGATATTCACCCCTCCACTTT.

The chain couples TRBV14 to TRBJ2-5; 7 bases map to TRBD1. After removal of 4 bases from V and 5 bases from J, the junction contained 7 bases not matched to a gene. This CDR3 has 14 residues. The germline V gene has CDR1 SGHDN and CDR2 FVKESK. The CDR3, as DNA: TGTGCCAGCAGCCCAATAACAGGGGTGGAGACCCAGTACTTC. Translated: CASSPITGVETQYF.

There are many counts of this clonotype. The V call is TRBV2, the J call TRBJ2-4; maybe TRBD2 (6 bases). The CDR3 spans 14 residues. Germline V gene sequence: CDR1 SNHLY, CDR2 FYNNEI. V gave up 4 bases and J gave up 6 bases, with 13 bases separating them. CDR3 protein: CASSGGGLGNIQYF. CDR3 bases: TGTGCCAGCAGTGGTGGAGGGCTAGGAAACATTCAGTACTTC.

This clonotype came up once. The chain recombines TRBV6-5 with TRBJ2-5, with D uncertain. Trimming took 2 bases from V and 5 from J, leaving 9 bases between them. CDR1 MNHEY and CDR2 SVGAGI come from the germline V gene. This CDR3 contains 13 residues. The CDR3 sequence: CASSYTLGETQYF. The CDR3 DNA is TGTGCCAGCAGTTACACACTCGGGGAGACCCAGTACTTC.

The chain joins TRBV28 to TRBJ1-6; no reliable D call. The CDR3 has 12 residues. CDR1 MDHEN and CDR2 SYDVKM come from the germline V gene. V lost 8 bases, J lost 14 bases, and 16 bases lay in between. The CDR3 loop is CASQNRGLALHF. CDR3 DNA sequence: TGTGCCAGCCAAAACCGAGGTCTAGCCCTCCACTTT.